A selection of T cell receptor beta chains follows, all from one sample in a study of preoperative IRX-2 immunotherapy in early breast cancer. The protocol was immunoSEQ multiplex PCR, while the TCRdb copy is restricted to in-frame clones and leaves out a portion. The sample records under 30,000 clones, 85% to 90% being singletons. The input for sequencing was tumor tissue, taken after IRX-2 immunotherapy. These receptors all stem from a human donor with breast cancer. Both conserved end residues are part of each CDR3. The D gene is left open where the match is weak. Size tells how often a clone was seen (once, few, many) or the class of an expanded clone, and some rows leave it out.

abundance,j_gene,d_gene,v_gene,CDR3aa,CDR3nt
NA,TRBJ1-3,NA,TRBV2,CASSEGGARSGNTIYF,TGTGCCAGCAGTGAGGGCGGAGCGCGCTCTGGAAACACCATATATTTT
NA,TRBJ2-7,TRBD1,TRBV5-4,CASMGQGAYEQYF,TGTGCCAGCATGGGGCAGGGGGCCTACGAGCAGTACTTC
NA,TRBJ2-7,TRBD2,TRBV10-1,CASSVAGGYEQYF,TGCGCCAGCAGTGTAGCGGGAGGGTACGAGCAGTACTTC
few,TRBJ2-7,NA,TRBV5-4,CASSESGEQYF,TGTGCCAGCAGTGAGTCTGGGGAGCAGTACTTC
NA,TRBJ1-4,TRBD1,TRBV29-1,CSVGTGDIYEKLFF,TGCAGCGTTGGGACAGGGGATATCTATGAAAAACTGTTTTTT
NA,TRBJ2-7,NA,TRBV19,CASSIRVSYEQYF,TGTGCCAGTAGTATCAGGGTGTCCTACGAGCAGTACTTC
NA,TRBJ2-7,NA,TRBV2,CASSVQGRGQYF,TGTGCCAGCAGTGTGCAGGGAAGGGGGCAGTACTTC
NA,TRBJ2-3,TRBD2,TRBV6-1,CASIRDYSTDTQYF,TGTGCCAGCATAAGGGACTACAGCACAGATACGCAGTATTTT
NA,TRBJ2-7,NA,TRBV7-8,CASSLVARSSYEQYF,TGTGCCAGCAGCTTAGTTGCTAGGAGCTCCTACGAGCAGTACTTC
NA,TRBJ2-7,TRBD2,TRBV7-8,CASSKSEGSSGEQYF,TGTGCCAGCAGTAAAAGCGAGGGTTCTAGCGGCGAGCAGTACTTC
NA,TRBJ2-7,NA,TRBV15,CATSRDLGAEQYF,TGTGCCACCAGCAGAGATCTGGGTGCCGAGCAGTACTTC
NA,TRBJ2-5,NA,TRBV9,CASSGETQYF,TGTGCCAGCAGCGGAGAGACCCAGTACTTC
NA,TRBJ1-4,NA,TRBV27,CASSLRQIATNEKLFF,TGTGCCAGCAGTCTGAGACAGATTGCAACTAATGAAAAACTGTTTTTT
NA,TRBJ1-1,NA,TRBV4-1,CASSQARGRGMNTEAFF,TGCGCCAGCAGCCAAGCCCGAGGACGGGGAATGAACACTGAAGCTTTCTTT
NA,TRBJ2-3,NA,TRBV11-2,CASSLAGGSTDTQYF,TGTGCCAGCAGCTTAGCTGGAGGGAGCACAGATACGCAGTATTTT
NA,TRBJ2-3,NA,TRBV5-1,CASSSQRTDTQYF,TGCGCCAGCAGCTCACAGCGGACAGATACGCAGTATTTT
NA,TRBJ1-1,NA,TRBV29-1,CSVDQAPEAFF,TGCAGCGTTGATCAGGCCCCTGAAGCTTTCTTT
NA,TRBJ2-1,TRBD2,TRBV4-2,CASSPRSLAGGYNEQFF,TGTGCCAGCAGCCCCCGCTCACTAGCGGGAGGTTACAATGAGCAGTTCTTC
NA,TRBJ2-5,NA,TRBV29-1,CSVEGARSQETQYF,TGCAGCGTTGAGGGAGCCAGGAGCCAAGAGACCCAGTACTTC
NA,TRBJ2-5,NA,TRBV19,CASSIGQKETQYF,TGTGCCAGTAGTATTGGACAGAAAGAGACCCAGTACTTC
once,TRBJ1-2,NA,TRBV29-1,CSVDGAAIGGYGYTF,TGCAGCGTTGATGGGGCCGCTATAGGGGGCTATGGCTACACCTTC
NA,TRBJ2-4,NA,TRBV18,CASSPPSVETIQYF,TGTGCCAGCTCACCACCGTCAGTCGAAACCATTCAGTACTTC
NA,TRBJ2-7,TRBD2,TRBV6-5,CASSYSTSGAYEQYF,TGTGCCAGCAGTTACTCGACTAGCGGGGCCTACGAGCAGTACTTC
NA,TRBJ1-1,NA,TRBV27,CASKVGNTEAFF,TGTGCCAGCAAGGTCGGGAACACTGAAGCTTTCTTT
NA,TRBJ1-4,NA,TRBV6-6,CASSYPGEKLFF,TGTGCCAGCAGTTACCCCGGGGAAAAACTGTTTTTT
NA,TRBJ2-7,NA,TRBV21-1,CASSLTYEQYF,TGTGCCAGCAGCCTAACTTACGAGCAGTACTTC
NA,TRBJ1-2,NA,TRBV21-1,CASSKGPGPANYGYTF,TGTGCCAGCAGCAAAGGACCAGGCCCAGCTAACTATGGCTACACCTTC
NA,TRBJ1-2,TRBD1,TRBV5-8,CASSLRDRVYGYTF,TGTGCCAGCAGCTTGCGGGACAGGGTCTATGGCTACACCTTC
NA,TRBJ1-1,NA,TRBV10-3,CAISDQRNTEAFF,TGTGCCATCAGCGACCAGAGGAACACTGAAGCTTTCTTT
NA,TRBJ2-1,NA,TRBV7-6,CASSLAQFRLDYNEQFF,TGTGCCAGCAGCTTAGCGCAATTCCGACTAGACTACAATGAGCAGTTCTTC
once,TRBJ2-1,TRBD2,TRBV27,CASSLGWLAGYNEQFF,TGTGCCAGCAGTTTAGGGTGGCTAGCGGGCTACAATGAGCAGTTCTTC
NA,TRBJ1-2,NA,TRBV4-1,CASSQEPPAFYGYTF,TGCGCCAGCAGCCAAGAACCCCCGGCCTTCTATGGCTACACCTTC
once,TRBJ2-5,TRBD1,TRBV5-4,CASSLDPGGSKTQYF,TGTGCCAGCAGCTTGGACCCAGGGGGCTCGAAGACCCAGTACTTC
NA,TRBJ2-7,TRBD1,TRBV5-1,CASSLGDREYEQYF,TGCGCCAGCAGCTTGGGGGACAGGGAATACGAGCAGTACTTC
NA,TRBJ1-4,NA,TRBV19,CASSEGEEKLFF,TGTGCCAGTAGCGAAGGAGAAGAAAAACTGTTTTTT
NA,TRBJ1-2,TRBD1,TRBV7-9,CASSLRTGYGYTF,TGTGCCAGCAGCTTACGGACAGGGTATGGCTACACCTTC
NA,TRBJ2-7,TRBD1,TRBV5-8,CASSSGQVIAEQYF,TGTGCCAGCAGCTCGGGACAGGTGATTGCCGAGCAGTACTTC
NA,TRBJ2-4,NA,TRBV5-4,CASSSRGALAKNIQYF,TGTGCCAGCAGCTCTAGGGGGGCCTTAGCCAAAAACATTCAGTACTTC
NA,TRBJ2-1,NA,TRBV19,CASSTKAGVLYNEQFF,TGTGCCAGTAGTACTAAGGCAGGGGTCCTCTACAATGAGCAGTTCTTC
NA,TRBJ2-7,TRBD1,TRBV28,CASSFGTGSSEQYF,TGTGCCAGCAGTTTTGGGACAGGGTCTAGCGAGCAGTACTTC
NA,TRBJ2-5,NA,TRBV9,CASSTRGYQETQYF,TGTGCCAGCAGCACTAGAGGGTACCAAGAGACCCAGTACTTC
few,TRBJ1-1,NA,TRBV19,CASNRPGLGTEAFF,TGTGCCAGTAATCGACCGGGCTTGGGCACTGAAGCTTTCTTT
NA,TRBJ1-1,NA,TRBV2,CASSPTGSPMNTEAFF,TGTGCCAGCAGTCCAACGGGATCGCCCATGAACACTGAAGCTTTCTTT
NA,TRBJ1-4,NA,TRBV6-6,CASSLGTEKLFF,TGTGCCAGCAGTTTAGGGACGGAAAAACTGTTTTTT